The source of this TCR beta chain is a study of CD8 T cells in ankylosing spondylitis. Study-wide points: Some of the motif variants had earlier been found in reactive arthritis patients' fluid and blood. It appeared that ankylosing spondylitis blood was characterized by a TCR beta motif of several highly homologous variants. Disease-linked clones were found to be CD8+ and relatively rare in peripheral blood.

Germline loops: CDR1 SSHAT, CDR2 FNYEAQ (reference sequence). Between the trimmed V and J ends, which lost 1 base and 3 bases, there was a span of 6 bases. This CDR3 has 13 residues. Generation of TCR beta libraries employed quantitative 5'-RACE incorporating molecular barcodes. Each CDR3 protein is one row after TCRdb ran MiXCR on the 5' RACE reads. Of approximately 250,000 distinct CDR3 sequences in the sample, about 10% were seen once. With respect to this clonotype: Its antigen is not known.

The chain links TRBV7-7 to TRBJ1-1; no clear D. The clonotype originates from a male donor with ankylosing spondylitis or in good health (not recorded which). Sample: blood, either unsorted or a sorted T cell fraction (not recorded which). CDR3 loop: CASSLDPDTEAFF. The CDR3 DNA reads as TGTGCCAGCAGCTTAGATCCCGACACTGAAGCTTTCTTT.